The 3 T cell receptor beta chains given below trace back to one sample, sequenced in a study of CD8 T cells in ankylosing spondylitis. What these receptors recognize is not known. MiXCR was run by TCRdb on the 5' RACE reads, yielding one entry per CDR3 protein. The top ten clones hold roughly 3.5% of a sample with 500,000 or so distinct CDR3 sequences, about 5.4% of them seen once. Study-level findings and limits: For ankylosing spondylitis blood, a TCR beta motif of several highly homologous variants appeared characteristic.

Sequencing was done on a sample of blood, either unsorted or a sorted T cell fraction (not recorded which). The receptors were gathered from a male donor with ankylosing spondylitis.

The table lists this clonotype with many counts. The chain has TRBV6-2 or TRBV6-3 and TRBJ2-2, with 7 bases fitting TRBD1. From germline, CDR1 is MNHEY and CDR2 SVGEGT. J gave up 7 bases and V 8 bases, and 7 bases lay outside the gene matches. The CDR3 sequence is 13 residues long. In DNA, the CDR3 is TGTGCCAGCCACGACAGGGTTGGCGGGGAGCTGTTTTTT. It codes for CASHDRVGGELFF.

This clonotype was seen repeatedly, ten times or more. The rearrangement uses TRBV7-9 and TRBJ2-5; no firm D call. The CDR3 contains 12 residues. Germline V lookup: CDR1 SEHNR, CDR2 FQNEAQ (reference sequence). With 5 bases removed from V and 5 bases from J, the gap between germline ends came to 9 bases. The CDR3 nucleotides are TGTGCCAGCAGCACGGTCGGGGAGACCCAGTACTTC. Translating it yields CASSTVGETQYF.

This clonotype was seen a few times. This chain connects TRBV4-1 to TRBJ2-1; D gene ambiguous. V was pared by 4 bases and J by 5 bases, with 12 bases between. This CDR3 spans 14 amino acids. In germline, CDR1 is MGHRA, CDR2 YSYEKL. The CDR3 sequence: CASSRPIANNEQFF. CDR3 DNA sequence: TGCGCCAGCAGCCGACCTATCGCTAACAATGAGCAGTTCTTC.